Listed here are 23 T cell receptor beta chains from one sample, sequenced in a study of T cells in tumors after PD-1 blockade. TCRdb's copy holds only in-frame clones and misses some; the assay was immunoSEQ multiplex PCR. Here the sample spans approximately 60,000 clones, less than 85% being singletons. Sequencing used PBMCs, obtained after anti-PD-1 treatment. The receptors derive from a human donor with basal cell carcinoma.

The chain joins TRBV5-6 to TRBJ2-7; D perhaps matches TRBD1 (5 bases). The length of the CDR3 is 13 residues. Trimming stripped 5 bases from V and 1 base from J, with 10 bases between. The germline V gene encodes CDR1 SGHDT and CDR2 YYEEEE. In DNA form, the CDR3 reads TGTGCCAGCAGTGCAGGGTATTCCTACGAGCAGTACTTC. Amino acid sequence: CASSAGYSYEQYF.

The genes are TRBV5-4 and TRBJ1-2; weak D call: TRBD1 (5 bases). Trimming stripped 5 bases from V and 4 bases from J, with 18 bases between. This CDR3 is built from 15 residues. CDR1 and CDR2 (germline): SGHNT, YYREEE (reference sequence). The CDR3 loop reads CASSSRDGDLYGYTF. Here the CDR3 DNA reads TGTGCCAGCAGTTCTAGGGACGGCGATCTCTATGGCTACACCTTC.

The V call is TRBV10-1, the J call TRBJ2-5; 8 positions agree with TRBD1. The CDR3 has 13 residues. Germline V gives CDR1 WNHNN, CDR2 SYGVQD (reference sequence). The V gene end was trimmed by 5 bases and the J gene end by 4 bases; junction bases not matched to a gene: 3. CDR3: CASSRGTGETQYF. The CDR3 DNA follows: TGCGCCAGCAGTCGAGGGACAGGAGAGACCCAGTACTTC.

The rearrangement joins TRBV3-1 (or the pseudogene TRBV3-2) to TRBJ2-7; D is perhaps TRBD1 or TRBD2 (7 bases each). The CDR3 has 12 residues. Germline assignment: CDR1 LGHDT and CDR2 YNNKEL (reference sequence). Deletions cut 5 bases from V and 6 bases from J, with 11 bases between. CDR3 residues: CASSDREGEQYF. The CDR3 DNA reads TGTGCCAGCAGCGACAGGGAGGGCGAGCAGTACTTC.

The rearrangement links TRBV12-3 or TRBV12-4 to TRBJ1-2; D unresolved. The CDR3 runs 13 residues. Trimming took off 6 bases at V and 2 bases at J, with 10 bases between the two ends. For the CDR3, the DNA is TGTGCCAGCAGCCTTACAGAGAACTATGGCTACACCTTC. Translating it yields CASSLTENYGYTF.

The V call is TRBV5-6, the J call TRBJ2-3; TRBD2 matches 14 bases. CDR3 size: 16 residues. With 6 bases clipped from V and 2 bases from J, the junction kept 5 bases outside the gene matches. Per the germline V gene, CDR1 is SGHDT and CDR2 is YYEEEE. The CDR3 DNA reads TGTGCCAGCACGGGACTAGCGGGGGCGGACACAGATACGCAGTATTTT. Amino acids: CASTGLAGADTDTQYF. Full variable domain (outside the CDR3, taken from reference TRBV5-6 and TRBJ2-3): DAGVTQSPTHLIKTRGQQVTLRCSPKSGHDTVSWYQQALGQGPQFIFQYYEEEERQRGNFPDRFSGHQFPNYSSELNVNALLLGDSALYLCASTGLAGADTDTQYFGPGTRLTVL.

The rearrangement joins TRBV3-1 (or the pseudogene TRBV3-2) to TRBJ1-1; no clear D. Between the trimmed V and J ends, which lost 3 bases and 2 bases, there was a span of 4 bases. Per the germline V gene, CDR1 is LGHDT and CDR2 is YNNKEL (reference sequence). CDR3 length: 12 residues. The CDR3 bases are TGTGCCAGCAGCCAGTTAAACACTGAAGCTTTCTTT. This translates into CASSQLNTEAFF.

The rearrangement links TRBV12-3 or TRBV12-4 to TRBJ1-1; no clear D gene. The V end lost 6 bases, the J end lost 4 bases, and 12 bases lay between the germline ends. This CDR3 has 13 amino acids. CDR3 DNA sequence: TGTGCCAGCAGCCCCCCCGGAGGCACTGAAGCTTTCTTT. As protein: CASSPPGGTEAFF.

The rearrangement uses TRBV7-8 and TRBJ2-1; the match to TRBD2 covers 8 bases. With V trimmed by 2 bases and J by 4 bases, 7 bases remained unmatched. This CDR3 contains 16 residues. Germline CDR1 reads SGHVS; CDR2 reads FQNEAQ. CDR3 nucleotide sequence: TGTGCCAGCAGCTTACGAGCGGGGGCATCGTACAATGAGCAGTTCTTC. Translating it yields CASSLRAGASYNEQFF.

The CDR3 sequence: CASSLVDRGALEDTEAFF. CDR3 DNA sequence: TGTGCCAGCAGCTTAGTGGATCGGGGGGCCCTTGAAGATACTGAAGCTTTCTTT. This sequence joins TRBV7-6 and TRBJ1-1; a possible D gene is TRBD1 (6 bases). Looked up from germline, CDR1 is SGHVS and CDR2 is FNYEAQ. Trimming took 1 base from V and 5 from J, leaving 23 bases between them. This CDR3 is 18 amino acids long. The whole variable domain, filled in from reference TRBV7-6 and TRBJ1-1, reads GAGVSQSPRYKVTKRGQDVALRCDPISGHVSLYWYRQALGQGPEFLTYFNYEAQQDKSGLPNDRFSAERPEGSISTLTIQRTEQRDSAMYRCASSLVDRGALEDTEAFFGQGTRLTVV.

The genes are TRBV28 and TRBJ1-2; TRBD1 agrees at 7 bases. The germline V gene encodes CDR1 MDHEN and CDR2 SYDVKM. This CDR3 has 13 amino acids. The J segment lost 2 bases and the V segment lost 4 bases, leaving 1 base of the junction unmatched. The CDR3 coding sequence is TGTGCCAGCAGTTCGGACAGGAACTATGGCTACACCTTC. Amino acid sequence: CASSSDRNYGYTF.

The V call is TRBV5-6, the J call TRBJ2-5, with unresolved D. This CDR3 spans 14 amino acids. V lost 2 bases, J lost 5 bases, and 13 bases lay in between. Germline V gene sequence: CDR1 SGHDT, CDR2 YYEEEE. In nucleotides, the CDR3 is TGTGCCAGCAGCTTCCTGGACGCAACGGAGACCCAGTACTTC. Its protein product is CASSFLDATETQYF.

This sequence joins TRBV30 and TRBJ2-7; tentatively, D is TRBD1 or TRBD2 (5 bases each). V shed 5 bases and J shed 3 bases, with 8 bases lying between them. CDR3 length: 11 residues. Per germline, CDR1 GTSNPN and CDR2 SVGIG (reference sequence). CDR3 sequence (DNA): TGTGCCTGGGGGGGTGGCTACGAGCAGTACTTC. Translating gives CAWGGGYEQYF.

The CDR3 sequence is CASSFPAGENNEQFF. The CDR3 nucleotides are TGCGCCAGCAGCTTTCCAGCGGGGGAAAACAATGAGCAGTTCTTC. The chain uses TRBV5-1 and TRBJ2-1, with 8 positions matching TRBD2. V gave up 2 bases and J gave up 5 bases; unmatched junction bases: 6. This CDR3 region has 15 residues. Germline V lookup: CDR1 SGHRS, CDR2 YFSETQ.

The chain recombines TRBV3-1 (or the pseudogene TRBV3-2) with TRBJ1-1; possibly TRBD1 for D (5 bases). The V gene lost 4 bases and the J gene lost 2 bases, with 11 bases spanning the gap. CDR1 is LGHDT and CDR2 is YNNKEL in the germline V gene (reference sequence). CDR3 length: 14 amino acids. CDR3 DNA: TGTGCCAGCAGCCCCTGGGGGGAAAACACTGAAGCTTTCTTT. This gives the protein CASSPWGENTEAFF.

V gene TRBV3-1 (or the pseudogene TRBV3-2) combines with J gene TRBJ2-7, with 9 positions matching TRBD1. Germline CDR1 and CDR2: LGHDT and YNNKEL (reference sequence). The CDR3 runs 18 residues. V shed 1 base, J shed 5 bases, and the junction held 15 bases outside the gene matches. The CDR3 nucleotides read TGTGCCAGCAGCCAAGCATACCCTCTAGGACAGGGGACCCACGAGCAGTACTTC. Its protein is CASSQAYPLGQGTHEQYF.

The gene calls are TRBV18 and TRBJ1-1, with 7 bases aligning to TRBD1. Germline loops: CDR1 KGHSH, CDR2 LQKENI. The CDR3 runs to 13 residues. After removal of 4 bases from V and 3 bases from J, the junction contained 2 bases not matched to a gene. As DNA, the CDR3 is TGTGCCAGCTCACTTGACAGGGACACTGAAGCTTTCTTT. Protein: CASSLDRDTEAFF.

The gene calls are TRBV5-1 and TRBJ2-7, with D hard to call. The length of the CDR3 is 13 residues. Deletions cut 1 base from V and 4 bases from J, with 9 bases between. From germline, CDR1 is SGHRS and CDR2 YFSETQ. CDR3 DNA: TGCGCCAGCAGCTTGAGTGGCAAATACGAGCAGTACTTC. Encoded protein: CASSLSGKYEQYF. Drawing the rest from reference TRBV5-1 and TRBJ2-7, the complete variable domain is KAGVTQTPRYLIKTRGQQVTLSCSPISGHRSVSWYQQTPGQGLQFLFEYFSETQRNKGNFPGRFSGRQFSNSRSEMNVSTLELGDSALYLCASSLSGKYEQYFGPGTRLTVT.

The chain links TRBV3-1 (or the pseudogene TRBV3-2) to TRBJ2-2; D is unresolved. Trimming shortened V by 1 base and J by 2 bases, and 11 bases separated the two germline ends. This CDR3 is built from 16 residues. Germline values: CDR1 LGHDT, CDR2 YNNKEL (reference sequence). CDR3 protein: CASSQATAANTGELFF. Here the CDR3 DNA reads TGTGCCAGCAGCCAAGCTACGGCAGCTAACACCGGGGAGCTGTTTTTT.

V is TRBV29-1 and J is TRBJ1-1; D is possibly TRBD1 (5 bases). Trimming pared 1 base from V and 4 bases from J, leaving 13 bases between. Germline values: CDR1 SQVTM, CDR2 ANQGSEA. This CDR3 comprises 14 residues. CDR3 nucleotide sequence: TGCAGCGTTGAAGTCGGGGGGTCGGGCACTGAAGCTTTCTTT. This encodes CSVEVGGSGTEAFF.

The chain carries TRBV24-1 and TRBJ2-3; D is unclear. Germline V CDR1 and CDR2: KGHDR, SFDVKD. The V gene lost 7 bases and the J gene lost 0 bases, with 10 bases spanning the gap. CDR3 size: 14 residues. The CDR3 is CATSRTASTDTQYF. CDR3 nucleotides: TGTGCCACCAGCCGGACCGCTAGCACAGATACGCAGTATTTT.

The chain uses TRBV27 and TRBJ1-5; D possibly corresponds to TRBD1 (5 bases). Germline CDR1 reads MNHEY; CDR2 reads SMNVEV (reference sequence). V lost 4 bases and J lost 0, with 10 bases in between. This CDR3 has 15 amino acids. CDR3 DNA sequence: TGTGCCAGCAGTTCTACAGACAGTAGCAATCAGCCCCAGCATTTT. It translates to CASSSTDSSNQPQHF.

This rearrangement joins TRBV30 to TRBJ1-3, with unresolved D. CDR1 is GTSNPN and CDR2 is SVGIG in the germline V gene (reference sequence). V lost 2 bases, J lost 2 bases, and 16 bases lay in between. This CDR3 is 16 amino acids long. CDR3 in amino acids: CAWSTKGIFPGNTIYF. As DNA, the CDR3 is TGTGCCTGGAGTACTAAGGGTATCTTCCCTGGAAACACCATATATTTT.